This T cell receptor (beta chain) was retrieved from a study of cytomegalovirus exposure and HLA in healthy donors. The study, taken as a whole, reports: The study had only CMV serostatus as immune exposure information. In the analysis, some V segments, TRBV6-2 and TRBV6-3 included, were excluded as indistinguishable. Segments of the TCR beta V type were, in most cases, productive about 87% or about 30% of the time in an earlier analysis.

CDR1 is MNHEY and CDR2 is SVGAGI in the germline V gene. The CDR3 length is 15 residues. V gave up 4 bases and J gave up 2 bases, with 15 bases separating them. The PCR had 60 Vbeta and 13 Jbeta primers. As originally analysed: There were around 80 million unique TCR beta chains by a later count, and some 11 million of them were shared. Measured with immunoSEQ multiplex PCR; TCRdb has only the in-frame clones, and not every one. That table furnishes V, J and clone size, whereas the DNA furnished D and trimming. Of 95,000 to 120,000 clones listed, 74% were seen once; the top ten hold 4% to 5%. Details on this clone: Antigen unknown.

This clonotype originated in a middle-aged woman in good health and CMV-seropositive. Sequencing input: PBMCs. This rearrangement joins TRBV6-5 to TRBJ2-7, with D possibly matching TRBD1 (6 bases). This CDR3 is CASSSLFAGAYEQYF. CDR3 nucleotide sequence: TGTGCCAGCAGTTCGCTTTTTGCAGGGGCCTACGAGCAGTACTTC.